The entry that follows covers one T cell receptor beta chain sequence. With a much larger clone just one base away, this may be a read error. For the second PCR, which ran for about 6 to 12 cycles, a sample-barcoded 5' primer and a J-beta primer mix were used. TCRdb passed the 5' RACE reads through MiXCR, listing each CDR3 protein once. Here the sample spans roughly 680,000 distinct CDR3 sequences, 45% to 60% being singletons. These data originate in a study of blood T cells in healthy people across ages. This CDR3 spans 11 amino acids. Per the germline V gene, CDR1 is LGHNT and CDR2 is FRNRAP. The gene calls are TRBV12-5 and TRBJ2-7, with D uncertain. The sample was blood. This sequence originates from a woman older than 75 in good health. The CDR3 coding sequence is TGTGCTAGTGGTTCCTCCGACGAGCAGTACTTC. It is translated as CASGSSDEQYF.